A single T cell receptor beta chain is shown here with its context. Its antigen is as yet unknown. The CDR3 extends over 14 amino acids. With 2 bases removed from V and 5 bases from J, the gap between germline ends came to 14 bases. The germline CDR1 and CDR2 sequences are SGHRS and YFSETQ. The primer mix had 60 Vbeta and 13 Jbeta primers. Method: immunoSEQ multiplex PCR; TCRdb's copy keeps in-frame clones and lacks some. This sample carries some 190,000 clones, around 79% of them seen once, and the ten largest clones take roughly 1.5%. The data belong to a study of cytomegalovirus exposure and HLA in healthy donors. Overall study findings and caveats: Most TCR beta V segments were productive about 87% or about 30% of the time in an earlier analysis. In presence/absence analyses, roughly uniform sequencing depth across donors was assumed. The listing of 150 to 200 TCR beta chains classed them as cytomegalovirus-associated. Later analysis reportedly placed an Asian-associated ancestry cluster below the roughly 630-donor mean in N-insertions.

Sequencing used PBMCs. V and J are TRBV5-1 and TRBJ2-7; TRBD2 is a possible D gene (5 bases). This TCR came from a woman aged 50 to 65 in good health and CMV-seronegative. DNA of the CDR3: TGCGCCAGCAGCTTCGAAGCGATGGGAGACGAGCAGTACTTC. The encoded protein is CASSFEAMGDEQYF.